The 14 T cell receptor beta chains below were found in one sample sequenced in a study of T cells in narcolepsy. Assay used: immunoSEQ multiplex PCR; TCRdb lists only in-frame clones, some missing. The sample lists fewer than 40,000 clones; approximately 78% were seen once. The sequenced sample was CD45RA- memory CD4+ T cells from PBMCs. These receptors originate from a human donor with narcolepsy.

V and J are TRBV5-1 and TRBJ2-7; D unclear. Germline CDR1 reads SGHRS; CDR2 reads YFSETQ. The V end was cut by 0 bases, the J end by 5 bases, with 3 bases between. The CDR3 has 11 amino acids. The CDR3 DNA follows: TGCGCCAGCAGCTTGGTGGACGAGCAGTACTTC. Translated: CASSLVDEQYF.

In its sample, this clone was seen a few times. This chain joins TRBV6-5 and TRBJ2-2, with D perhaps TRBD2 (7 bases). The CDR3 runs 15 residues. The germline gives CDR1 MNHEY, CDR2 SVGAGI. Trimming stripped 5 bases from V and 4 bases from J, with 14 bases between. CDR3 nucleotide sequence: TGTGCCAGCAGTAGAGAAGGGGGGGCCACCGGGGAGCTGTTTTTT. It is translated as CASSREGGATGELFF.

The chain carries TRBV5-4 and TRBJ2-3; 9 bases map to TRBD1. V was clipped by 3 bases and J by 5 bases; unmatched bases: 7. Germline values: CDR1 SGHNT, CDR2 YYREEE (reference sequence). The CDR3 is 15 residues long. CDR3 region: CASSSGQGARDTQYF. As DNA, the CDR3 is TGTGCCAGCAGCTCGGGACAGGGAGCGCGAGATACGCAGTATTTT.

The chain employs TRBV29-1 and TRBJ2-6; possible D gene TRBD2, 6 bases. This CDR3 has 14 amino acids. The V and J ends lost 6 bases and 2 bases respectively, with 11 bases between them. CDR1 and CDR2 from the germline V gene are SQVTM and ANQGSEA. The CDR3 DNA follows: TGCAGCGTATCGGGGGAGGCTGGGGCCAACGTCCTGACTTTC. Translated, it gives CSVSGEAGANVLTF.

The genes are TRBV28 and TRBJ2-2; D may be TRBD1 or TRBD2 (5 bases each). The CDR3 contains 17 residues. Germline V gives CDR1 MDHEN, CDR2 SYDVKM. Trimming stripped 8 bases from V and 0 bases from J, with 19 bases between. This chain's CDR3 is CASWGSQGSANTGELFF. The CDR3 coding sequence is TGTGCCAGCTGGGGGAGCCAAGGATCGGCGAACACCGGGGAGCTGTTTTTT.

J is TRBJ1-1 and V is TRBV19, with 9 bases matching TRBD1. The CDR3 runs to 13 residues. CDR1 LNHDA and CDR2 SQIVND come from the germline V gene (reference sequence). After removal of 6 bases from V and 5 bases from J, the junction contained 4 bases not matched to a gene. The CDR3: CASSWDRVTEAFF. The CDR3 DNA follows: TGTGCCAGTAGCTGGGACAGGGTTACTGAAGCTTTCTTT.

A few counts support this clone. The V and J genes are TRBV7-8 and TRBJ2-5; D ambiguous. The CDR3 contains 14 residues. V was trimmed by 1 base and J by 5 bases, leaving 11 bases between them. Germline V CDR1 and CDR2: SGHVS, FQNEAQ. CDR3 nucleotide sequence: TGTGCCAGCAGCTTAGGGGGTCTTAGGGAGACCCAGTACTTC. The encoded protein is CASSLGGLRETQYF.

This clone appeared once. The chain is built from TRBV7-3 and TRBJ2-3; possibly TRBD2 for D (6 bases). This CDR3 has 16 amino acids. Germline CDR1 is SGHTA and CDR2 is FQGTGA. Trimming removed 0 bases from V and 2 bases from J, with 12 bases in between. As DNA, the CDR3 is TGTGCCAGCAGCTTAACGCCTAGCGCAACCACAGATACGCAGTATTTT. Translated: CASSLTPSATTDTQYF.

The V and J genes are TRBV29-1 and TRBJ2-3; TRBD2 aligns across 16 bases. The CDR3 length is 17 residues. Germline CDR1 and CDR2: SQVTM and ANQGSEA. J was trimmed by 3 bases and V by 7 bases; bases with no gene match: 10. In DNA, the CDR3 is TGCAGCGCGCCGGGGACTAGCGGGAGGGCCAGGACAGATACGCAGTATTTT. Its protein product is CSAPGTSGRARTDTQYF.

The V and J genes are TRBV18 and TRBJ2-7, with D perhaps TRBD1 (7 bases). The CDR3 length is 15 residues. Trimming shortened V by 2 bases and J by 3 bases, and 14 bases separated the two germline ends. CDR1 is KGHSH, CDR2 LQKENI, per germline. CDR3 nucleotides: TGTGCCAGCTCACCAGGGCAGGGGGGCGGCTACGAGCAGTACTTC. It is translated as CASSPGQGGGYEQYF. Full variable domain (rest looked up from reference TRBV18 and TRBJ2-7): NAGVMQNPRHLVRRRGQEARLRCSPMKGHSHVYWYRQLPEEGLKFMVYLQKENIIDESGMPKERFSAEFPKEGPSILRIQQVVRGDSAAYFCASSPGQGGGYEQYFGPGTRLTVT.

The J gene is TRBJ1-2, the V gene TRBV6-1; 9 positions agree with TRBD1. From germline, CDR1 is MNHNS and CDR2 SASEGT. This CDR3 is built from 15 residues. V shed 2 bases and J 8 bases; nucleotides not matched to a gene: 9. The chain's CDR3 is CASSEFFGDRDGYTF. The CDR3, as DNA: TGTGCCAGCAGTGAATTCTTTGGGGACAGGGACGGCTACACCTTC.

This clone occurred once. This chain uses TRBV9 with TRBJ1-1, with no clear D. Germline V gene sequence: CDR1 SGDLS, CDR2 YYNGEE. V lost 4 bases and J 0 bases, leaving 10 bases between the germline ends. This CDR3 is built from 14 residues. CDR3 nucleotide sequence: TGTGCCAGCAGCCACGACGGCCTGAACACTGAAGCTTTCTTT. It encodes CASSHDGLNTEAFF.

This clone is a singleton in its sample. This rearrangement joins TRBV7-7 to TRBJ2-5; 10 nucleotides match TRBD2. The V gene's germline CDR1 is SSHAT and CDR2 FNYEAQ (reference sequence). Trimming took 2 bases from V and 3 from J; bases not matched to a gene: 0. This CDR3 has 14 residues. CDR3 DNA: TGTGCCAGCAGCTTAACTAGCGGGAAAGAGACCCAGTACTTC. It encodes CASSLTSGKETQYF.

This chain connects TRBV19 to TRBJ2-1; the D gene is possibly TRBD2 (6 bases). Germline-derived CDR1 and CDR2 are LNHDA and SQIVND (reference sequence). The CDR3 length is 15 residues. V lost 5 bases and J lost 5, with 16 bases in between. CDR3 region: CASSLPGLINNEQFF. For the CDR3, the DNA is TGTGCCAGTAGTCTACCGGGACTGATCAACAATGAGCAGTTCTTC.